These 14 T cell receptor beta chains came from one sample sequenced in a study of blood T cell repertoires in COVID-19. Assay used: immunoSEQ multiplex PCR; TCRdb lists only in-frame clones, some missing. The sample lists some 200,000 clones, about 90% occurring once. Sequenced: PBMCs or T cells enriched from blood (not recorded which). Source of these receptors: a woman under 40 who had recovered from COVID-19.

This chain links TRBV29-1 with TRBJ2-5; D gene unclear. V lost 4 bases and J 5 bases, leaving 11 bases between the germline ends. The CDR3 consists of 12 residues. CDR1 SQVTM and CDR2 ANQGSEA come from the germline V gene. The CDR3 reads CSVVPIEETQYF. The CDR3 nucleotides are TGCAGCGTTGTACCAATCGAGGAGACCCAGTACTTC.

The chain uses TRBV15 and TRBJ1-1, with 9 positions matching TRBD1. Germline CDR1 LNHNV, CDR2 YYDKDF (reference sequence). Losses at the gene ends were 3 bases for V and 4 bases for J; bases not matched to a gene: 6. The CDR3 covers 15 residues. CDR3 sequence reads: CATSSRQGGSTEAFF. The CDR3 DNA sequence: TGTGCCACCAGCAGCCGACAGGGGGGAAGCACTGAAGCTTTCTTT. Complete variable domain (other parts from reference TRBV15 and TRBJ1-1): DAMVIQNPRYQVTQFGKPVTLSCSQTLNHNVMYWYQQKSSQAPKLLFHYYDKDFNNEADTPDNFQSRRPNTSFCFLDIRSPGLGDTAMYLCATSSRQGGSTEAFFGQGTRLTVV.

V and J are TRBV15 and TRBJ1-6; 9 positions agree with TRBD1. This CDR3 spans 15 amino acids. Germline CDR1 reads LNHNV; CDR2 reads YYDKDF (reference sequence). V lost 2 bases and J lost 7; bases outside the gene matches: 3. The CDR3 coding sequence is TGTGCCACCAGCAGAACGACAGGGGGAAATTCACCCCTCCACTTT. It yields the protein CATSRTTGGNSPLHF.

This clone occurred once. The V gene is TRBV28, the J gene TRBJ2-2, with 7 bases aligning to TRBD1. Losses at the gene ends were 4 bases for V and 1 base for J; bases not matched to a gene: 6. CDR3 length: 16 residues. Germline CDR1 reads MDHEN; CDR2 reads SYDVKM. The CDR3 DNA follows: TGTGCCAGCAGTTACTCGCAGGGGGTGAACACCGGGGAGCTGTTTTTT. This translates into CASSYSQGVNTGELFF.

The chain uses TRBV19 and TRBJ1-3; possible D gene TRBD1, 6 bases. The CDR3 sequence is 14 residues long. V was trimmed by 6 bases and J by 6 bases, leaving 15 bases between them. The V gene's germline CDR1 is LNHDA and CDR2 SQIVND (reference sequence). The CDR3 bases are TGTGCCAGTAGCGGGTACGACAGGCCAAACACCATATATTTT. Residues: CASSGYDRPNTIYF.

The CDR3 sequence is CASSPGNIPEQYF. The CDR3 DNA reads TGTGCCAGCTCACCGGGCAATATCCCCGAGCAGTACTTC. The chain uses TRBV18 and TRBJ2-7; D remains unclear. Germline CDR1 reads KGHSH; CDR2 reads LQKENI. CDR3 length equals 13 residues. Trimming shortened V by 3 bases and J by 6 bases, and 12 bases separated the two germline ends.

This rearrangement joins TRBV4-2 to TRBJ2-2, with unresolved D. The germline V gene encodes CDR1 LGHNA and CDR2 YNFKEQ. This CDR3 spans 14 amino acids. Trimming removed 6 bases from V and 0 bases from J, with 8 bases in between. This CDR3 reads CASSVNSNTGELFF. The CDR3 nucleotides read TGTGCCAGCAGTGTCAACTCGAACACCGGGGAGCTGTTTTTT.

There are a few counts of this clone. The chain has TRBV30 and TRBJ2-7; tentative D call: TRBD1 (5 bases). The V end lost 4 bases, the J end lost 4 bases, and 8 bases lay between the germline ends. CDR3 length: 11 residues. The germline CDR1 and CDR2 sequences are GTSNPN and SVGIG (reference sequence). CDR3 amino acids: CAWNRQYEQYF. DNA for the CDR3: TGTGCCTGGAATAGACAGTACGAGCAGTACTTC. Full variable domain (outside the CDR3, taken from reference TRBV30 and TRBJ2-7): SQTIHQWPATLVQPVGSPLSLECTVEGTSNPNLYWYRQAAGRGLQLLFYSVGIGQISSEVPQNLSASRPQDRQFILSSKKLLLSDSGFYLCAWNRQYEQYFGPGTRLTVT.

The chain joins TRBV13 to TRBJ2-2, with a possible D match to TRBD2 (7 bases). Trimming took 5 bases from V and 2 from J, leaving 15 bases between them. The CDR3 has 16 amino acids. The germline V gene has CDR1 PRHDT and CDR2 FYEKMQ (reference sequence). CDR3 region: CASSPAGALNTGELFF. CDR3 in DNA: TGTGCCAGCAGCCCGGCGGGGGCGCTAAACACCGGGGAGCTGTTTTTT. The full variable domain, with the rest looked up from reference TRBV13 and TRBJ2-2, is AAGVIQSPRHLIKEKRETATLKCYPIPRHDTVYWYQQGPGQDPQFLISFYEKMQSDKGSIPDRFSAQQFSDYHSELNMSSLELGDSALYFCASSPAGALNTGELFFGEGSRLTVL.

The chain has TRBV18 and TRBJ1-2, with D hard to call. CDR3 length: 11 residues. V was clipped by 4 bases and J by 6 bases, with 6 bases between them. Germline V gene lookup returns CDR1 KGHSH and CDR2 LQKENI. In DNA form, the CDR3 reads TGTGCCAGCTCACTGGCAAATGGCTACACCTTC. It yields the protein CASSLANGYTF.

This clone came up many times. This CDR3 is also generated by other DNA sequences in the sample. As DNA, the CDR3 is TGTGCCAGCAGTGAACAGGGGGCGTCCTACGAGCAGTACTTC. Protein product: CASSEQGASYEQYF. The chain combines TRBV2 with TRBJ2-7; 8 nucleotides agree with TRBD1. With V trimmed by 2 bases and J by 1 base, 1 base remained unmatched. CDR1 and CDR2 from the germline V gene are SNHLY and FYNNEI. The CDR3 length is 14 residues.

The J gene is TRBJ1-2, the V gene TRBV12-5, with D perhaps matching TRBD1 (6 bases). Germline values: CDR1 LGHNT, CDR2 FRNRAP. V lost 6 bases and J 4 bases, leaving 18 bases between the germline ends. The CDR3 has 15 residues. CDR3 residues: CASGLPTHRVYGYTF. In nucleotides, the CDR3 is TGTGCTAGTGGCCTGCCAACCCACAGGGTCTATGGCTACACCTTC.

This chain uses TRBV19 with TRBJ1-4; 7 bases fit TRBD1. In germline, CDR1 is LNHDA, CDR2 SQIVND (reference sequence). With V trimmed by 4 bases and J by 5 bases, 7 bases remained unmatched. The length of the CDR3 is 15 residues. The CDR3 region has the DNA TGTGCCAGTAGTACCTCGGGACAGCCAAATGAAAAACTGTTTTTT. Amino acids: CASSTSGQPNEKLFF.

This clone was seen more than once but under ten times. The chain uses TRBV24-1 and TRBJ2-1; TRBD2 agrees at 9 bases. Germline trimming cut 5 bases from V and 3 bases from J; bases unmatched to any gene: 7. Germline V gene data show CDR1 as KGHDR and CDR2 as SFDVKD. The CDR3 loop spans 16 amino acids. CDR3 nucleotide sequence: TGTGCCACCAGTGGGCTAGCGGGACAAAGCTACAATGAGCAGTTCTTC. This gives the protein CATSGLAGQSYNEQFF.